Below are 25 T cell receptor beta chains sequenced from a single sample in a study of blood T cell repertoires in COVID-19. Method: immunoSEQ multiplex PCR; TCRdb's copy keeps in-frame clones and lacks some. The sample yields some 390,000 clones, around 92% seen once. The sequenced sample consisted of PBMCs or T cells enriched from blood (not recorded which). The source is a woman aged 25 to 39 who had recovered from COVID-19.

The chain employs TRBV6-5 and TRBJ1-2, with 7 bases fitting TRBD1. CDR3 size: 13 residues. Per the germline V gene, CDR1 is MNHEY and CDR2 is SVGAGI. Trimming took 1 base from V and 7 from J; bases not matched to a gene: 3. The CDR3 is CASSYLDRAGYTF. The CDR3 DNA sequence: TGTGCCAGCAGTTACTTAGACAGGGCTGGCTACACCTTC.

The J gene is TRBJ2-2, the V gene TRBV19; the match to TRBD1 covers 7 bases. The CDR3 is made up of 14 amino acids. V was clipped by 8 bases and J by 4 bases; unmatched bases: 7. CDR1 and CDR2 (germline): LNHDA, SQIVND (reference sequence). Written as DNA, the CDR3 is TGTGCCAGTGCTCCACAGGGGCCCACCGGGGAGCTGTTTTTT. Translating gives CASAPQGPTGELFF.

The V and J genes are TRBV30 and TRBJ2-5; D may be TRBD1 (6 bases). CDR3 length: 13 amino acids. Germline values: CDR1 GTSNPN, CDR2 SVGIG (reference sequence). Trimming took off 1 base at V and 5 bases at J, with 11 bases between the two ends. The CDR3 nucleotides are TGTGCCTGGAGTGGGGGGCTGCATGAGACCCAGTACTTC. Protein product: CAWSGGLHETQYF.

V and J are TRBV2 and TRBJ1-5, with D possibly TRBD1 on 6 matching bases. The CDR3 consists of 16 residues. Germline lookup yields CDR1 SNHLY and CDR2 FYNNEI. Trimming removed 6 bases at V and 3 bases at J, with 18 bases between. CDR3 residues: CASSDGGAILNQPQHF. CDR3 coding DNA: TGTGCCAGCAGCGACGGGGGGGCGATTCTCAATCAGCCCCAGCATTTT.

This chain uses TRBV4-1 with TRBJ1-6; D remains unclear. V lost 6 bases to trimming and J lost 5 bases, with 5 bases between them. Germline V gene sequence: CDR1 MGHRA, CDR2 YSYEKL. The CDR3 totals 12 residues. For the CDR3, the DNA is TGCGCCAGCAGACTGAATAATTCACCCCTCCACTTT. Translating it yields CASRLNNSPLHF.

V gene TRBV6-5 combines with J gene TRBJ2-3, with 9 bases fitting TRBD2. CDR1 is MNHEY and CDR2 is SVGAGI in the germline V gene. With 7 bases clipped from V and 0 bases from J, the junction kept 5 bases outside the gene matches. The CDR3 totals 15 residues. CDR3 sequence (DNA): TGTGCCAGCACCAGACTAGCGGCTAGCACAGATACGCAGTATTTT. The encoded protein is CASTRLAASTDTQYF.

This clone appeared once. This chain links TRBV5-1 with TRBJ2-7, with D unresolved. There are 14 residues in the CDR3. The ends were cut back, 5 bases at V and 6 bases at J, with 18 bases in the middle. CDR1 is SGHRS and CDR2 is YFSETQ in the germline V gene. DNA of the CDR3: TGCGCCAGCAGATCTGATCCCGGTAGCAGCGAGCAGTACTTC. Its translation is CASRSDPGSSEQYF.

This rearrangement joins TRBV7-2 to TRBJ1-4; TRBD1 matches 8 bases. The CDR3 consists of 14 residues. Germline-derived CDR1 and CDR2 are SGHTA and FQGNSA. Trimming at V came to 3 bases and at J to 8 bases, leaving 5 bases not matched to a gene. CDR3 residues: CASSFRGQGEKLFF. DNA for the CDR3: TGTGCCAGCAGCTTCCGCGGACAGGGCGAAAAACTGTTTTTT.

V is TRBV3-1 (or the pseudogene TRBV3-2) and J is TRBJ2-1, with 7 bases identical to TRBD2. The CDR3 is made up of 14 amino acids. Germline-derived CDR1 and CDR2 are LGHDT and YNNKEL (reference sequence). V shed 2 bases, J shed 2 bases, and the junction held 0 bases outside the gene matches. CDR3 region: CASSQSGTYNEQFF. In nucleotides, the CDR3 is TGTGCCAGCAGCCAAAGCGGGACCTACAATGAGCAGTTCTTC.

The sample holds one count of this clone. Here the CDR3 DNA reads TGCGCCAGCAGCTCATATCCTACAGGGGAGAACACCGGGGAGCTGTTTTTT. It encodes CASSSYPTGENTGELFF. The chain is built from TRBV5-1 and TRBJ2-2; 7 bases are a match to TRBD1. Germline CDR1 and CDR2: SGHRS and YFSETQ. The length of the CDR3 is 17 residues. Trimming at V came to 3 bases and at J to 1 base, leaving 9 bases not matched to a gene.

In DNA, the CDR3 is TGTGCCAGCAGCTTCGGAGGACGTGCTTATAATGGCTACACCTTC. Its protein is CASSFGGRAYNGYTF. The chain links TRBV11-2 to TRBJ1-2; D is undetermined. CDR1 is SGHAT and CDR2 is FQNNGV in the germline V gene. V gave up 3 bases and J gave up 6 bases, with 17 bases separating them. The CDR3 spans 15 residues.

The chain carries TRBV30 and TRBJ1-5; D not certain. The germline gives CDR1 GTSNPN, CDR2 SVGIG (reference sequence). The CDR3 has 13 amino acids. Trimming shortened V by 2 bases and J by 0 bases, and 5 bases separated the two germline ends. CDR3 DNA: TGTGCCTGGAGTACCAGTAGCAATCAGCCCCAGCATTTT. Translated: CAWSTSSNQPQHF.

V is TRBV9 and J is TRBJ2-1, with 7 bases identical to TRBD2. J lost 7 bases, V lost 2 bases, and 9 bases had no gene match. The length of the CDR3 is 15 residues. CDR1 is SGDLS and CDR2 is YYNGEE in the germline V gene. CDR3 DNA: TGTGCCAGCAGCGTTTACGGGAGGCTAGGGAATGAGCAGTTCTTC. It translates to CASSVYGRLGNEQFF.

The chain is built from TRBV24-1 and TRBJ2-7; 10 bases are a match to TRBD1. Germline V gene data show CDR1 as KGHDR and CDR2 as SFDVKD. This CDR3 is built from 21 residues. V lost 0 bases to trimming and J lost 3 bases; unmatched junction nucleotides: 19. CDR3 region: CATSDLRSRDRGKGEHYEQYF. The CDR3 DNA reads TGTGCCACCAGTGATTTGAGGTCCCGGGACAGGGGAAAGGGGGAGCACTACGAGCAGTACTTC.

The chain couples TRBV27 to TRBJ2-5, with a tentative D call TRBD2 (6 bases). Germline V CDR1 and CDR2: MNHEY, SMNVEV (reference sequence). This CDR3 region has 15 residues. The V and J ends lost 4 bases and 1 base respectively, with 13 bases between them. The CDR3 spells CASSYTVGGQETQYF. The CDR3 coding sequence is TGTGCCAGCAGTTACACCGTGGGGGGCCAAGAGACCCAGTACTTC.

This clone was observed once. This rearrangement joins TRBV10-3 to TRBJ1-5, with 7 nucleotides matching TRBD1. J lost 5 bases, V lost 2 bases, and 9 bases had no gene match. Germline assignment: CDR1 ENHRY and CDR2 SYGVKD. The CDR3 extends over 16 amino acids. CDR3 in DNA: TGTGCCATCAGTGAGCGAGAAACAGGGGCGGATCAGCCCCAGCATTTT. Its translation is CAISERETGADQPQHF.

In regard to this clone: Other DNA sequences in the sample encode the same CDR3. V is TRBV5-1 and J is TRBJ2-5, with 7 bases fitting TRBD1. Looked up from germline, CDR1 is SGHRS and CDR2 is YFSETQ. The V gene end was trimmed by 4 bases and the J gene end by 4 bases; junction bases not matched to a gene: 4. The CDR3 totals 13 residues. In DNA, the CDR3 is TGCGCCAGCAGCCCAGGGGGTGGAGAGACCCAGTACTTC. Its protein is CASSPGGGETQYF.

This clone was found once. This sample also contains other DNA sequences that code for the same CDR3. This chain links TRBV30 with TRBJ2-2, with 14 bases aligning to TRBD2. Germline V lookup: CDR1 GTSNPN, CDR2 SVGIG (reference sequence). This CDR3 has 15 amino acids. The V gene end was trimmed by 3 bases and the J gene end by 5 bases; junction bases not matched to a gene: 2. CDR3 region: CAWSRLAGGTGELFF. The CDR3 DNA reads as TGTGCCTGGAGCCGACTAGCGGGGGGGACCGGGGAGCTGTTTTTT.

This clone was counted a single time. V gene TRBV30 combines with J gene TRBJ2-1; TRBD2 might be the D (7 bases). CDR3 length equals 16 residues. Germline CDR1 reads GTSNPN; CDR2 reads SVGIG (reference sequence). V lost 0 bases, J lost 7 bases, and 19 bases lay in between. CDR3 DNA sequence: TGTGCCTGGAGTGTACCTGGGGGGGCAAATCTGAATGAGCAGTTCTTC. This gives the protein CAWSVPGGANLNEQFF. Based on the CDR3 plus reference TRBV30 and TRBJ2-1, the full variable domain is SQTIHQWPATLVQPVGSPLSLECTVEGTSNPNLYWYRQAAGRGLQLLFYSVGIGQISSEVPQNLSASRPQDRQFILSSKKLLLSDSGFYLCAWSVPGGANLNEQFFGPGTRLTVL.

CDR3 protein: CASSPGQGSYNEQFF. The CDR3 DNA reads TGCGCCAGCAGCCCCGGACAGGGCTCCTACAATGAGCAGTTCTTC. The chain employs TRBV4-1 and TRBJ2-1; 8 bases are a match to TRBD1. After removal of 4 bases from V and 0 bases from J, the junction contained 2 bases not matched to a gene. The length of the CDR3 is 15 residues. Germline CDR1 MGHRA, CDR2 YSYEKL.

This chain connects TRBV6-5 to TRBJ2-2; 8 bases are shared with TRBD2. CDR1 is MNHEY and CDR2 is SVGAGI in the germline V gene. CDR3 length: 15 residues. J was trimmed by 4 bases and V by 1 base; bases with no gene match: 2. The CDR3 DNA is TGTGCCAGCAGTTACTGGCGGGGGGTCACCGGGGAGCTGTTTTTT. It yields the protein CASSYWRGVTGELFF.

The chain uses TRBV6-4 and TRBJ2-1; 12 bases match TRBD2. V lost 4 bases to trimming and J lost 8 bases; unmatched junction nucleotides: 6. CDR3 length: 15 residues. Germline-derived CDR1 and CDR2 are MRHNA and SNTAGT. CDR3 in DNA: TGTGCCAGCAGTGTTGCTAGCGGGGGGGCCTATGAGCAGTTCTTC. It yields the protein CASSVASGGAYEQFF.

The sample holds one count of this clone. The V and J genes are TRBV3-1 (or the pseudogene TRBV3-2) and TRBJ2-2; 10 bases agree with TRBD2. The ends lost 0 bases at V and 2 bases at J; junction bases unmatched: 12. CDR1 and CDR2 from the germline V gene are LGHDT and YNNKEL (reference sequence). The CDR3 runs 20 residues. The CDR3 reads CASSQDPLLLLAGNTGELFF. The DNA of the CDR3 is TGTGCCAGCAGCCAAGATCCACTCCTGCTACTAGCGGGAAACACCGGGGAGCTGTTTTTT.

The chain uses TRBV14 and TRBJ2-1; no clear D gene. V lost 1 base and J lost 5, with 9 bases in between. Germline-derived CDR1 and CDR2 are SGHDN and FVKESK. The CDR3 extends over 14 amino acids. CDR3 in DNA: TGTGCCAGCAGCCAAGTTTGGCCCAACAATGAGCAGTTCTTC. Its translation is CASSQVWPNNEQFF.

CDR3 residues: CASSGKQGIDTEAFF. CDR3 nucleotides: TGTGCCAGCAGCGGAAAACAGGGAATCGACACTGAAGCTTTCTTT. The chain employs TRBV9 and TRBJ1-1; TRBD1 is a possible D gene (6 bases). The CDR3 spans 15 residues. V was cut by 3 bases and J by 3 bases, with 15 bases left in between. Germline assignment: CDR1 SGDLS and CDR2 YYNGEE.